This passage covers 18 T cell receptor beta chains from one sample sequenced in a study of T cell responses to AZD1222 COVID-19 vaccine. Clones were sequenced by immunoSEQ multiplex PCR, and TCRdb holds only the in-frame ones, with some missing. The table has around 180,000 clones, around 92% seen once. The material was peripheral blood, obtained on day 0 of AZD1222 vaccination. These receptor sequences come from an adult in good health.

The chain recombines TRBV19 with TRBJ1-5; TRBD1 matches 7 bases. The CDR3 spans 14 residues. The germline V gene has CDR1 LNHDA and CDR2 SQIVND (reference sequence). With V trimmed by 6 bases and J by 6 bases, 8 bases remained unmatched. CDR3 DNA sequence: TGTGCCAGTAGGCAGACAGGGTACGGTCAGCCCCAGCATTTT. Its translation is CASRQTGYGQPQHF.

This rearrangement joins TRBV27 to TRBJ1-2; TRBD1 aligns across 10 bases. V shed 0 bases, J shed 5 bases, and the junction held 6 bases outside the gene matches. Germline assignment: CDR1 MNHEY and CDR2 SMNVEV (reference sequence). The CDR3 is made up of 16 amino acids. CDR3 sequence (DNA): TGTGCCAGCAGTTTATCGGAGGGACAGGGGTGGTATGGCTACACCTTC. This codes for CASSLSEGQGWYGYTF.

This clone was seen a single time. This rearrangement joins TRBV7-3 to TRBJ1-1, with D possibly being TRBD1 (6 bases). V dropped 3 bases and J dropped 7 bases, with 15 bases sitting between them. This CDR3 region has 14 residues. Per germline, CDR1 SGHTA and CDR2 FQGTGA. The CDR3 DNA reads TGTGCCAGCAGCTTGGTGGCAGGGGCTGGTGAAGCTTTCTTT. Amino acids: CASSLVAGAGEAFF. Full variable domain (outside the CDR3, taken from reference TRBV7-3 and TRBJ1-1): GAGVSQTPSNKVTEKGKYVELRCDPISGHTALYWYRQSLGQGPEFLIYFQGTGAADDSGLPNDRFFAVRPEGSVSTLKIQRTERGDSAVYLCASSLVAGAGEAFFGQGTRLTVV.

This clone was recorded only once. The chain recombines TRBV9 with TRBJ2-1; D is uncertain. V shed 2 bases and J shed 7 bases, with 10 bases lying between them. Germline CDR1 and CDR2: SGDLS and YYNGEE. The CDR3 is 13 residues long. DNA of the CDR3: TGTGCCAGCAGCGTGAAAGGGATGAATGAGCAGTTCTTC. Amino acids: CASSVKGMNEQFF.

V and J are TRBV28 and TRBJ1-4; D not resolved. The V and J ends lost 4 bases and 0 bases respectively, with 18 bases between them. Germline V gene sequence: CDR1 MDHEN, CDR2 SYDVKM. The CDR3 runs 18 residues. The CDR3 nucleotides read TGTGCCAGCAGTTCACGCCGAACAATAGTTGCAACTAATGAAAAACTGTTTTTT. This encodes CASSSRRTIVATNEKLFF.

This clone appeared once. Other DNA sequences in this sample translate to the same CDR3. The rearrangement uses TRBV30 and TRBJ1-1; D not resolved. The CDR3 consists of 11 residues. V gave up 0 bases and J gave up 4 bases, with 3 bases separating them. Germline V gene lookup returns CDR1 GTSNPN and CDR2 SVGIG (reference sequence). The CDR3 is CAWSVSTEAFF. The DNA of the CDR3 is TGTGCCTGGAGTGTCAGCACTGAAGCTTTCTTT.

The rearrangement joins TRBV19 to TRBJ1-1; the D is unclear. The V and J ends lost 3 bases and 5 bases respectively, with 13 bases between them. The CDR3 extends over 14 amino acids. The germline gives CDR1 LNHDA, CDR2 SQIVND (reference sequence). The CDR3 region has the DNA TGTGCCAGTAGTATCGCCGGTGGAAGGACTGAAGCTTTCTTT. Protein product: CASSIAGGRTEAFF.

The chain couples TRBV6-2 or TRBV6-3 to TRBJ1-1; TRBD1 might be the D (5 bases). CDR1 is MNHEY, CDR2 SVGEGT, per germline. Trimming removed 6 bases from V and 8 bases from J, with 13 bases in between. The CDR3 consists of 12 residues. The CDR3 sequence: CASSPTGSEAFF. CDR3 in DNA: TGTGCCAGCAGCCCCACAGGCAGCGAAGCTTTCTTT.

The rearrangement links TRBV7-3 to TRBJ2-5; D possibly corresponds to TRBD2 (5 bases). There are 14 residues in the CDR3. CDR1 and CDR2 from the germline V gene are SGHTA and FQGTGA. The V and J ends lost 2 bases and 4 bases respectively, with 11 bases between them. The CDR3 is CASSLSGSRETQYF. In nucleotides, the CDR3 is TGTGCCAGCAGCTTATCGGGATCGCGAGAGACCCAGTACTTC.

The gene calls are TRBV11-2 and TRBJ2-7; D gene ambiguous. V lost 0 bases to trimming and J lost 1 base, with 7 bases between them. This CDR3 comprises 14 residues. Germline loops: CDR1 SGHAT, CDR2 FQNNGV. CDR3 nucleotides: TGTGCCAGCAGCTTAGATACCGGATCCTACGAGCAGTACTTC. The encoded protein is CASSLDTGSYEQYF.

This sequence joins TRBV4-2 and TRBJ2-3; D call uncertain. CDR3 length equals 15 residues. Germline V CDR1 and CDR2: LGHNA, YNFKEQ. V was shortened by 4 bases and J by 2 bases, with 13 bases between the two germline ends. The CDR3 here is CASSPGLPPTDTQYF. CDR3 nucleotides: TGTGCCAGCAGCCCTGGTTTGCCACCCACAGATACGCAGTATTTT.

This chain joins TRBV7-6 and TRBJ1-1; the D gene is possibly TRBD1 (6 bases). The CDR3 totals 16 residues. Germline CDR1 reads SGHVS; CDR2 reads FNYEAQ. The germline V and J ends were trimmed by 0 bases and 4 bases, with 15 bases remaining between them. The CDR3, as DNA: TGTGCCAGCAGCTTAGCAGGCGGGGGCGCGAGCACTGAAGCTTTCTTT. Its translation: CASSLAGGGASTEAFF.

The chain combines TRBV19 with TRBJ1-4; possible D gene TRBD1, 6 bases. The CDR3 covers 14 residues. Germline CDR1 LNHDA, CDR2 SQIVND (reference sequence). V was cut by 4 bases and J by 4 bases, with 10 bases left in between. CDR3 sequence (DNA): TGTGCCAGTAGTAGGGGGGCTGGTAATGAAAAACTGTTTTTT. Its translation: CASSRGAGNEKLFF. The full variable domain, in which reference TRBV19 and TRBJ1-4 provide the parts outside the CDR3, is DGGITQSPKYLFRKEGQNVTLSCEQNLNHDAMYWYRQDPGQGLRLIYYSQIVNDFQKGDIAEGYSVSREKKESFPLTVTSAQKNPTAFYLCASSRGAGNEKLFFGSGTQLSVL.

The V gene is TRBV2, the J gene TRBJ1-2; D ambiguous. CDR3 length: 13 amino acids. The V gene's germline CDR1 is SNHLY and CDR2 FYNNEI. With 2 bases removed from V and 4 bases from J, the gap between germline ends came to 8 bases. This CDR3 is CASSEFGGYGYTF. The CDR3 DNA sequence: TGTGCCAGCAGTGAATTCGGAGGCTATGGCTACACCTTC. Drawing the rest from reference TRBV2 and TRBJ1-2, the complete variable domain is EPEVTQTPSHQVTQMGQEVILRCVPISNHLYFYWYRQILGQKVEFLVSFYNNEISEKSEIFDDQFSVERPDGSNFTLKIRSTKLEDSAMYFCASSEFGGYGYTFGSGTRLTVV.

V usage is TRBV2 and J usage is TRBJ1-2; no reliable D call. The CDR3 has 14 amino acids. CDR1 and CDR2 (germline): SNHLY, FYNNEI. Trimming pared 6 bases from V and 2 bases from J, leaving 13 bases between. The CDR3 spells CASRGGYGNYGYTF. CDR3 bases: TGTGCCAGCAGGGGCGGGTACGGCAACTATGGCTACACCTTC.

The rearrangement links TRBV7-6 to TRBJ1-6; 10 bases align to TRBD1. The CDR3 consists of 16 residues. Germline V gene sequence: CDR1 SGHVS, CDR2 FNYEAQ. V lost 2 bases and J lost 10; bases outside the gene matches: 8. The CDR3 spells CASSLRALTGGSPLHF. CDR3 in DNA: TGTGCCAGCAGCTTAAGGGCCCTGACAGGGGGCTCACCCCTCCACTTT.

J is TRBJ2-7 and V is TRBV6-6; D perhaps matches TRBD2 (5 bases). Looked up from germline, CDR1 is MNHNY and CDR2 is SVGAGI (reference sequence). The V gene lost 7 bases and the J gene lost 0 bases, with 7 bases spanning the gap. The CDR3 has 12 residues. The CDR3 spells CASKRSSYEQYF. The CDR3 region has the DNA TGTGCCAGCAAGCGGAGCTCCTACGAGCAGTACTTC.

The chain joins TRBV6-2 or TRBV6-3 to TRBJ2-5, with D possibly being TRBD1 or TRBD2 (6 bases each). Germline-derived CDR1 and CDR2 are MNHEY and SVGEGT. The CDR3 is 15 amino acids. V lost 5 bases, J lost 5 bases, and 18 bases lay in between. The CDR3 coding sequence is TGTGCCAGCAGTAGACCCTGGGGGGCCATGGAGACCCAGTACTTC. Translating it yields CASSRPWGAMETQYF.